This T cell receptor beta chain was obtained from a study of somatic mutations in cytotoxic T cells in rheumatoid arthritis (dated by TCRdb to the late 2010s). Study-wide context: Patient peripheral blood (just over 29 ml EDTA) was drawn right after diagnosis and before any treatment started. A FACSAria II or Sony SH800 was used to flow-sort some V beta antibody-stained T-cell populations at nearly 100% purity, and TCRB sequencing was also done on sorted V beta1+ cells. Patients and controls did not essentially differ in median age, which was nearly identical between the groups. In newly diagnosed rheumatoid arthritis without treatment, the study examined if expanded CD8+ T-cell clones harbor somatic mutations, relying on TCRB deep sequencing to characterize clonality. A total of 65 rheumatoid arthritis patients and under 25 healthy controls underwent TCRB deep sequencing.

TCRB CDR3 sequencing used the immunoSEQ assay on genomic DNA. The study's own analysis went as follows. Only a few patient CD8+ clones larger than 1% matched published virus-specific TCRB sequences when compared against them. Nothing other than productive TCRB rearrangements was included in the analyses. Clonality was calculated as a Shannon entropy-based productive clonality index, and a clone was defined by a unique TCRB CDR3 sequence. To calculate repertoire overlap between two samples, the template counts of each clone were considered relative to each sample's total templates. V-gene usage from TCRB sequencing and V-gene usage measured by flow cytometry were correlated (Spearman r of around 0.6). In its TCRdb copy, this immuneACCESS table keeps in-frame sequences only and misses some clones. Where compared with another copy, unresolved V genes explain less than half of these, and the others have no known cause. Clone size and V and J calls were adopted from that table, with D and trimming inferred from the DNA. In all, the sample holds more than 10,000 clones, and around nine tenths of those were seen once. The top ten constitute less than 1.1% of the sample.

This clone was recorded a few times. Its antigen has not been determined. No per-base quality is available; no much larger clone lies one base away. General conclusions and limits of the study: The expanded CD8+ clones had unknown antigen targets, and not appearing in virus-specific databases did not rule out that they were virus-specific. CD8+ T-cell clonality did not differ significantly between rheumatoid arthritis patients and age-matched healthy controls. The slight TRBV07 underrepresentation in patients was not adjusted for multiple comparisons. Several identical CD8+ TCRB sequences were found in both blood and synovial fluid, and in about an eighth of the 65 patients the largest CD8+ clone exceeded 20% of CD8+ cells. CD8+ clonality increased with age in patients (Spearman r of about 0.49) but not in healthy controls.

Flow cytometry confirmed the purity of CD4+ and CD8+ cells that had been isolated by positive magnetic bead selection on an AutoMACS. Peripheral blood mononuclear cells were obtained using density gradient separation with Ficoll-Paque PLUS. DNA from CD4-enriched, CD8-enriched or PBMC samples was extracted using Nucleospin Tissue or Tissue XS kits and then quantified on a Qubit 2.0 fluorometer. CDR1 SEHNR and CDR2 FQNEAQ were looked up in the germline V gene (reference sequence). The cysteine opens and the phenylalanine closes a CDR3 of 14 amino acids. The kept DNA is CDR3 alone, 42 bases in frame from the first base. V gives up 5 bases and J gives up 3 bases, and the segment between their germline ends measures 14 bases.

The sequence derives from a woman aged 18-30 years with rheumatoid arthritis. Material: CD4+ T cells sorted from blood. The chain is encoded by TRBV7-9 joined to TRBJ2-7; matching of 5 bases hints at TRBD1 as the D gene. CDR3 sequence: CASSQSSQVYEQYF. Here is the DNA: TGTGCCAGCAGCCAATCTTCACAGGTCTACGAGCAGTACTTC.